This TCR beta chain was documented in a study of cytomegalovirus exposure and HLA in healthy donors. The study, taken as a whole, reports: A later look showed TCR association rates differing by HLA locus, highest for DRB1 and lowest for HLA-C. V segments that were indistinguishable, TRBV6-2 and TRBV6-3 among them, were omitted from analysis.

Healthy people donating bone marrow made up the donors. The PCR contained 60 Vbeta and 13 Jbeta primers. TCRdb keeps only in-frame clones here, not all; method: immunoSEQ multiplex PCR. The data hold about 120,000 clones, with under 90% observed a single time. As regards this clone: Its matching antigen is unknown.

V shed 3 bases, J shed 5 bases, and the junction held 8 bases outside the gene matches. This CDR3 region has 16 residues. Germline V gene sequence: CDR1 KGHSH, CDR2 LQKENI. The clonotype originates from a woman aged 18-29 years in good health and CMV-seronegative. The J gene is TRBJ2-2, the V gene TRBV18; 8 bases line up with TRBD2. Specimen: PBMCs. The CDR3 DNA is TGTGCCAGCTCACCTGGCGGACTAGCATGGACCGGGGAGCTGTTTTTT. Protein product: CASSPGGLAWTGELFF.